Listed below are T cell receptor beta chains from one sample, sequenced in a study of molecular identifiers for immune sequencing clone quantification. Via MiXCR, TCRdb re-called the PCR reads, giving one row per CDR3 protein. The repertoire consists of about 640,000 distinct CDR3 sequences, with nearly 20% occurring once and the leading ten covering roughly 0.83%. Specimen: naive CD8+ T cells from blood, with Jurkat cell RNA spiked in. The receptors derive from a human donor in good health. Some libraries in this study had Jurkat cell RNA spiked in. Each CDR3 is given with its conserved first and last residue. Each record gives: V gene, D gene, J gene, clone size, CDR3 length, CDR3 protein, CDR3 DNA. A D gene is named only where the DNA matches it firmly. Clone sizes are given selectively: once, few, many, or a class where the clone is expanded.

v_call: TRBV11-2; d_call: NA; j_call: TRBJ2-5; clone_size: many; cdr3_length: 14; cdr3_aa: CASSFDRYQETQYF; cdr3_nt: TGTGCCAGCAGCTTCGACAGGTACCAAGAGACCCAGTACTTC
v_call: TRBV9; d_call: NA; j_call: TRBJ2-1; clone_size: many; cdr3_length: 15; cdr3_aa: CASSDPGTTYNEQFF; cdr3_nt: TGTGCCAGCAGCGACCCCGGGACAACATACAATGAGCAGTTCTTC
v_call: TRBV20-1; d_call: NA; j_call: TRBJ2-1; clone_size: many; cdr3_length: 14; cdr3_aa: CSARDLKGHGEQFF; cdr3_nt: TGCAGTGCTAGAGATCTTAAGGGCCACGGGGAGCAGTTCTTC
v_call: TRBV19; d_call: NA; j_call: TRBJ1-1; clone_size: NA; cdr3_length: 11; cdr3_aa: CASSNWDNAFF; cdr3_nt: TGTGCCAGTAGTAACTGGGACAACGCTTTCTTT
v_call: TRBV12-3/TRBV12-4; d_call: NA; j_call: TRBJ2-3; clone_size: few; cdr3_length: 16; cdr3_aa: CASSLAPTGSPDTQYF; cdr3_nt: TGTGCCAGCAGTTTAGCGCCTACAGGGTCCCCAGATACGCAGTATTTT
v_call: TRBV30; d_call: NA; j_call: TRBJ1-2; clone_size: many; cdr3_length: 13; cdr3_aa: CAWSVVRGYGYTF; cdr3_nt: TGTGCCTGGAGTGTCGTCCGAGGCTATGGCTACACCTTC
v_call: TRBV12-3/TRBV12-4; d_call: TRBD1; j_call: TRBJ2-7; clone_size: NA; cdr3_length: 15; cdr3_aa: CAGSQTGTGDYEQYF; cdr3_nt: TGTGCCGGCAGTCAAACCGGGACAGGGGATTACGAGCAGTACTTC
v_call: TRBV7-6; d_call: NA; j_call: TRBJ1-3; clone_size: NA; cdr3_length: 19; cdr3_aa: CASSPYPRVRGTDGNTIYF; cdr3_nt: TGTGCCAGCAGCCCCTACCCCCGGGTTCGGGGGACTGATGGAAACACCATATATTTT
v_call: TRBV28; d_call: TRBD2; j_call: TRBJ2-7; clone_size: few; cdr3_length: 16; cdr3_aa: CASSPRSLAAHYEQYF; cdr3_nt: TGTGCCAGCAGTCCTCGCTCACTAGCGGCACACTACGAGCAGTACTTC
v_call: TRBV4-2; d_call: TRBD2; j_call: TRBJ2-7; clone_size: few; cdr3_length: 15; cdr3_aa: CASSQGLALTYEQYF; cdr3_nt: TGTGCCAGCAGCCAAGGACTAGCTCTAACCTACGAGCAGTACTTC
v_call: TRBV7-2; d_call: TRBD2; j_call: TRBJ2-1; clone_size: many; cdr3_length: 17; cdr3_aa: CASSKGLAGGLNNEQFF; cdr3_nt: TGTGCCAGCAGCAAAGGACTAGCGGGAGGTTTAAACAATGAGCAGTTCTTC
v_call: TRBV7-8; d_call: TRBD2; j_call: TRBJ2-2; clone_size: NA; cdr3_length: 16; cdr3_aa: CASSPPSGIYTGELFF; cdr3_nt: TGTGCCAGCAGCCCCCCTAGCGGGATTTACACCGGGGAGCTGTTTTTT
v_call: TRBV7-9; d_call: TRBD2; j_call: TRBJ2-7; clone_size: many; cdr3_length: 15; cdr3_aa: CASSSSGTSAYEQYF; cdr3_nt: TGTGCCAGCAGCTCGTCCGGGACTAGCGCCTACGAGCAGTACTTC
v_call: TRBV12-3/TRBV12-4; d_call: NA; j_call: TRBJ2-3; clone_size: NA; cdr3_length: 12; cdr3_aa: CAVGGPGDTQYF; cdr3_nt: TGTGCCGTCGGAGGGCCCGGAGATACGCAGTATTTT
v_call: TRBV18; d_call: TRBD2; j_call: TRBJ2-5; clone_size: many; cdr3_length: 15; cdr3_aa: CASSPGGLAEETQYF; cdr3_nt: TGTGCCAGCTCACCGGGTGGGCTAGCGGAAGAGACCCAGTACTTC
v_call: TRBV20-1; d_call: NA; j_call: TRBJ2-7; clone_size: NA; cdr3_length: 15; cdr3_aa: CSARESRVKSYEQYF; cdr3_nt: TGCAGTGCTAGAGAATCGAGGGTTAAGTCCTACGAGCAGTACTTC
v_call: TRBV7-9; d_call: NA; j_call: TRBJ2-3; clone_size: many; cdr3_length: 14; cdr3_aa: CASAKDAFTDTQYF; cdr3_nt: TGTGCCAGCGCAAAGGACGCATTCACAGATACGCAGTATTTT
v_call: TRBV7-9; d_call: NA; j_call: TRBJ2-7; clone_size: many; cdr3_length: 12; cdr3_aa: CASSSSADEQYF; cdr3_nt: TGTGCCAGCAGCTCCTCGGCCGACGAGCAGTACTTC
v_call: TRBV3-1; d_call: NA; j_call: TRBJ1-5; clone_size: few; cdr3_length: 18; cdr3_aa: CASSQGFADSRGIQPQHF; cdr3_nt: TGTGCCAGCAGCCAAGGGTTTGCGGACTCGCGTGGGATTCAGCCCCAGCATTTT
v_call: TRBV11-2; d_call: TRBD2; j_call: TRBJ2-5; clone_size: few; cdr3_length: 18; cdr3_aa: CASSPGVTSGSYWETQYF; cdr3_nt: TGTGCCAGCAGCCCCGGGGTGACTAGCGGGAGTTATTGGGAGACCCAGTACTTC
v_call: TRBV4-3; d_call: NA; j_call: TRBJ2-2; clone_size: many; cdr3_length: 14; cdr3_aa: CASSQRGNTGELFF; cdr3_nt: TGCGCCAGCAGCCAACGGGGGAACACCGGGGAGCTGTTTTTT
v_call: TRBV29-1; d_call: NA; j_call: TRBJ2-3; clone_size: many; cdr3_length: 12; cdr3_aa: CSVWVFTDTQYF; cdr3_nt: TGCAGCGTTTGGGTCTTCACAGATACGCAGTATTTT
v_call: TRBV2; d_call: NA; j_call: TRBJ2-3; clone_size: many; cdr3_length: 15; cdr3_aa: CASSDGGNVADTQYF; cdr3_nt: TGTGCCAGCAGTGACGGCGGGAACGTCGCAGATACGCAGTATTTT
v_call: TRBV6-2/TRBV6-3; d_call: TRBD2; j_call: TRBJ2-7; clone_size: NA; cdr3_length: 16; cdr3_aa: CASSYSRSGDSYEQYF; cdr3_nt: TGTGCCAGCAGTTACTCGAGGAGCGGGGATTCCTACGAGCAGTACTTC